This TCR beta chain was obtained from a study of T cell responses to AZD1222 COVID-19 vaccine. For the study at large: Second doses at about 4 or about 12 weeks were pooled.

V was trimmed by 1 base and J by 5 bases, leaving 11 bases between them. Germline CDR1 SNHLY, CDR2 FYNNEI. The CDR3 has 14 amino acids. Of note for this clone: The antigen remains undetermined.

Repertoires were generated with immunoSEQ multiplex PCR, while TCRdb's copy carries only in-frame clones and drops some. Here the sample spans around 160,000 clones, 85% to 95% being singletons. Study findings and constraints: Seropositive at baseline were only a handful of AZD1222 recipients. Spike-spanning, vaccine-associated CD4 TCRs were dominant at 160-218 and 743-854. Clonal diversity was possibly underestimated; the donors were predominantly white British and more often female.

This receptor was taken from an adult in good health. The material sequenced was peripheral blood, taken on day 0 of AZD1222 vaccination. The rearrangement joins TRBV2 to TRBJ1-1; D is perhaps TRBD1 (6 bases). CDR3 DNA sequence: TGTGCCAGCAGTGAAGAGGTCAGGGGAACTGAAGCTTTCTTT. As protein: CASSEEVRGTEAFF.